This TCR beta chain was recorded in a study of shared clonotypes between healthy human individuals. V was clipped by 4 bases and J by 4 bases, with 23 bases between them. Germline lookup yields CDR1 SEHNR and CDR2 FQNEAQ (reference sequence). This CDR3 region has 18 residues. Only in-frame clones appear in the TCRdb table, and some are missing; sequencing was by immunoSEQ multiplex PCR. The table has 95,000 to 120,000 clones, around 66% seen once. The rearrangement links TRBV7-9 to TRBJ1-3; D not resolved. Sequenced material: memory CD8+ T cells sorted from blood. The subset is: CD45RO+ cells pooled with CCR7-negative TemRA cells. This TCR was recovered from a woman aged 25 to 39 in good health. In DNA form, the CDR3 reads TGTGCCAGCAGCTCCCCGCAGAGGCGGGTCACCACCGGAAACACCATATATTTT. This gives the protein CASSSPQRRVTTGNTIYF.